Presented here are 15 T cell receptor beta chains from one specimen sequenced in a study of T-cell reconstitution after alpha-beta-depleted transplantation in children. For TCRbeta, the library was prepared with unique molecular identifiers. TCRdb fed the PCR reads into MiXCR, producing one record per CDR3 protein. Of roughly 350,000 distinct CDR3 sequences in the sample, 15% to 20% were seen once. The sample here was PBMCs, mostly from graft donor cells, taken 360 days after TCRalphabeta/CD19-depleted stem cell transplant. The receptor set was obtained from a male patient aged 2-10 years who had a stem cell transplant for acute lymphoblastic leukemia, so the T cells may come from the graft donor.

The table lists this clonotype with a few counts. The rearrangement links TRBV27 to TRBJ2-3, with 8 bases aligning to TRBD2. The germline V gene encodes CDR1 MNHEY and CDR2 SMNVEV (reference sequence). This CDR3 is built from 14 residues. V shed 4 bases and J 3 bases; nucleotides not matched to a gene: 3. The DNA of the CDR3 is TGTGCCAGCAGTTCGGCTAGCGGGACAGATACGCAGTATTTT. Its protein is CASSSASGTDTQYF.

The chain combines TRBV2 with TRBJ1-4; D ambiguous. Looked up from germline, CDR1 is SNHLY and CDR2 is FYNNEI. There are 16 residues in the CDR3. Trimming pared 2 bases from V and 7 bases from J, leaving 17 bases between. The chain's CDR3 is CASSEMRAATGEKLFF. The DNA for the CDR3 is TGTGCCAGCAGTGAAATGCGGGCAGCGACCGGTGAAAAACTGTTTTTT.

DNA for the CDR3: TGCAGCGGCCCCCTGGCAACTAGCAGGTACGAGCAGTACTTC. Protein: CSGPLATSRYEQYF. The chain is built from TRBV29-1 and TRBJ2-7; a possible D gene is TRBD2 (6 bases). V gave up 7 bases and J gave up 4 bases, with 20 bases separating them. The germline gives CDR1 SQVTM, CDR2 ANQGSEA. There are 14 residues in the CDR3.

This chain uses TRBV4-2 with TRBJ2-1, with D tentatively TRBD1 (5 bases). From germline, CDR1 is LGHNA and CDR2 YNFKEQ. V was cut by 0 bases and J by 3 bases, with 9 bases left in between. The length of the CDR3 is 15 residues. CDR3 DNA: TGTGCCAGCAGCCAAGAGAACAGGATCTACAATGAGCAGTTCTTC. Translating it yields CASSQENRIYNEQFF.

At least ten counts were recorded for this clonotype. The chain combines TRBV20-1 with TRBJ1-6; D call uncertain. With 1 base removed from V and 7 bases from J, the gap between germline ends came to 8 bases. The CDR3 loop spans 13 amino acids. Germline-derived CDR1 and CDR2 are DFQATT and SNEGSKA (reference sequence). The DNA of the CDR3 is TGCAGTGCTAGAGTAAAAGGGAATTCACCCCTCCACTTT. Translation: CSARVKGNSPLHF.

The V and J genes are TRBV5-1 and TRBJ2-2, with D perhaps TRBD1 or TRBD2 (6 bases each). In germline, CDR1 is SGHRS, CDR2 YFSETQ. Trimming cost V 4 bases and J 6 bases, with 10 bases left between them. CDR3 length: 13 residues. The CDR3 sequence: CASSHREAGELFF. Here the CDR3 DNA reads TGCGCCAGCAGCCACAGGGAGGCCGGGGAGCTGTTTTTT. Supplemented by reference TRBV5-1 and TRBJ2-2, the full variable domain reads KAGVTQTPRYLIKTRGQQVTLSCSPISGHRSVSWYQQTPGQGLQFLFEYFSETQRNKGNFPGRFSGRQFSNSRSEMNVSTLELGDSALYLCASSHREAGELFFGEGSRLTVL.

This clonotype was observed many times. The V and J genes are TRBV7-3 and TRBJ2-5; 11 bases align to TRBD2. This CDR3 spans 16 amino acids. V was pared by 2 bases and J by 3 bases, with 5 bases of the junction left unmatched. CDR1 SGHTA and CDR2 FQGTGA come from the germline V gene. CDR3 sequence (DNA): TGTGCCAGCAGCTTATGGGGGGGACTAGCGGAAGAGACCCAGTACTTC. This encodes CASSLWGGLAEETQYF.

CDR3 nucleotide sequence: TGTGCCAGCAGCCAAGAAAGGTCAAGCCACCTGTTCTACGAGCAGTACTTC. Translating gives CASSQERSSHLFYEQYF. The V call is TRBV4-2, the J call TRBJ2-7; D gene unclear. The germline gives CDR1 LGHNA, CDR2 YNFKEQ. The CDR3 sequence is 17 residues long. The V end was cut by 0 bases, the J end by 3 bases, with 18 bases between.

The genes are TRBV12-3 or TRBV12-4 and TRBJ2-1; TRBD1 is a possible D gene (5 bases). V was clipped by 5 bases and J by 5 bases, with 13 bases between them. The CDR3 runs to 14 residues. The CDR3 nucleotides read TGTGCCAGCAGTCTCTGGGGCGAAGACAATGAGCAGTTCTTC. Residues: CASSLWGEDNEQFF.

The rearrangement uses TRBV20-1 and TRBJ2-5; 8 bases map to TRBD1. J was trimmed by 4 bases and V by 2 bases; bases with no gene match: 9. Per germline, CDR1 DFQATT and CDR2 SNEGSKA (reference sequence). This CDR3 is built from 15 residues. The CDR3 region is CSARTPDRDGETQYF. DNA of the CDR3: TGCAGTGCTAGAACCCCGGACAGGGACGGAGAGACCCAGTACTTC.

The chain joins TRBV12-3 or TRBV12-4 to TRBJ1-4, with 7 bases identical to TRBD1. J was trimmed by 6 bases and V by 5 bases; bases with no gene match: 9. The CDR3 is 15 amino acids. Here the CDR3 reads CASSPPQGYDEKLFF. CDR3 DNA sequence: TGTGCCAGCAGTCCCCCACAGGGGTACGATGAAAAACTGTTTTTT.

V is TRBV14 and J is TRBJ2-1; D tentatively reads TRBD1 or TRBD2 (5 bases each). CDR3 length: 16 residues. Germline V gene lookup returns CDR1 SGHDN and CDR2 FVKESK. V shed 2 bases and J shed 0 bases, with 11 bases lying between them. CDR3 in DNA: TGTGCCAGCAGCCAACCCGGGACCGGCTCCTACAATGAGCAGTTCTTC. This translates into CASSQPGTGSYNEQFF. Supplemented by reference TRBV14 and TRBJ2-1, the full variable domain reads EAGVTQFPSHSVIEKGQTVTLRCDPISGHDNLYWYRRVMGKEIKFLLHFVKESKQDESGMPNNRFLAERTGGTYSTLKVQPAELEDSGVYFCASSQPGTGSYNEQFFGPGTRLTVL.

V and J are TRBV6-2 or TRBV6-3 and TRBJ2-7; no reliable D call. Looked up from germline, CDR1 is MNHEY and CDR2 is SVGEGT. V shed 6 bases and J shed 5 bases, with 8 bases lying between them. The CDR3 spans 11 residues. The chain's CDR3 is CASSLTHEQYF. CDR3 in DNA: TGTGCCAGCAGCCTCACGCACGAGCAGTACTTC.

This sequence joins TRBV7-9 and TRBJ1-6, with D possibly TRBD1 on 5 matching bases. V dropped 3 bases and J dropped 6 bases, with 6 bases sitting between them. The CDR3 consists of 13 residues. Germline CDR1 reads SEHNR; CDR2 reads FQNEAQ (reference sequence). CDR3 nucleotide sequence: TGTGCCAGCAGCTTGGGGGGTAATTCACCCCTCCACTTT. Protein: CASSLGGNSPLHF.

This chain joins TRBV4-1 and TRBJ1-4; D remains unclear. V was clipped by 4 bases and J by 7 bases, with 16 bases between them. Germline V gives CDR1 MGHRA, CDR2 YSYEKL. The CDR3 contains 15 residues. CDR3 sequence: CASSRVGLPSEKLFF. DNA of the CDR3: TGCGCCAGCAGCCGAGTAGGTCTTCCCAGTGAAAAACTGTTTTTT.